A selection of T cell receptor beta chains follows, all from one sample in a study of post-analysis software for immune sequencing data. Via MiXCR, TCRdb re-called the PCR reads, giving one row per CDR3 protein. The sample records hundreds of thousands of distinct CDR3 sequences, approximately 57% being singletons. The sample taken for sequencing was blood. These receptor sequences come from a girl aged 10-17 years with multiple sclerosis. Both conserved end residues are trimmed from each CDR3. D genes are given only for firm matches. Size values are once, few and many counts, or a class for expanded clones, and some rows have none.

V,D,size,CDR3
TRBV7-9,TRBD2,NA,ASSLRGLAGKQGEQF
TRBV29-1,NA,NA,SVEDWAAGRETQY
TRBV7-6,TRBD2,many,ASSLASSGRETQY
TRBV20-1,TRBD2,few,SASRGASGGPFNEQF
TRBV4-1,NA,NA,ASRPPGMDLGGYT
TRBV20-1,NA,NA,SAGRHEQY
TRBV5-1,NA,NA,ASRRQETYEQY
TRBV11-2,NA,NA,ASSLGPGTDYNEQF
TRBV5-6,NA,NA,ASSMTLYEQY
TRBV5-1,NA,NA,ASSPYPGTTSSSYEQY
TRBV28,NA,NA,ASSGANSYEQY
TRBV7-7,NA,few,ASSLGSLGETQY
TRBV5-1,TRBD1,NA,ASSLGGRSSYNEQF
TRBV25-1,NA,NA,ASSEWGTAAGGYT
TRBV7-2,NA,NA,ASSFQGRRQF
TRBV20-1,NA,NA,SASAGVGQPQH
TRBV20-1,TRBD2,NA,SASGTSVNEQF
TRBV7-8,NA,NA,ASSLNIDINYGYT
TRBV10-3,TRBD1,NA,AIVSGQGADTQY
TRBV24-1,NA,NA,ATSDLVEGKETQY
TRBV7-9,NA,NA,ASSLLGWHFGDTQY
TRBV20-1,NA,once,SAPAGGPLGNQPQH
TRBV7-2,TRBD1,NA,ASNDRVYSNQPQH
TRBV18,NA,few,ASSPYSGPYEQY
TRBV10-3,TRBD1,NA,AISEGTGSNTEAF
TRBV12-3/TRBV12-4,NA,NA,ASAGVRTDTEY
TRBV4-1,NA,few,ASSQDPGAGEQY
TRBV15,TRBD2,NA,ATSRGKGGGFYNEQF
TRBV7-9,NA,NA,ASLSASGANVLT
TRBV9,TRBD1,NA,ASSPIRDRGGYT
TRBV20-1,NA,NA,SAREPVTDTQY
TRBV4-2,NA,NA,ASSQDPRASEQY
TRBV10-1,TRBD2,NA,ASSKGLADNEQF
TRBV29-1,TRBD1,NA,SVEGQGGHEQF
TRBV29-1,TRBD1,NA,SVEDQGAVYGYT
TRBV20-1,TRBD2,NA,SARVLAEHNEQF
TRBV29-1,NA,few,SVGGVETQY
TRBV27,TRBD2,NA,ASRETLAGAYEQY
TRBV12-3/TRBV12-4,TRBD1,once,ASSGRDRQGLFRFGQY
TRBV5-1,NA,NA,ASRTGLTDTQY
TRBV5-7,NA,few,ASSSGHTTTYEQY
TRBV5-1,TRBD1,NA,ASSLEVGQGAGEQY
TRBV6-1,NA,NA,ASGTGLPTDTQY
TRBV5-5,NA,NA,ASSLEIGGYT
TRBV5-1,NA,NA,ASSLVEFTSYNEQF
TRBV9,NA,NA,ASSPGVGNEQF
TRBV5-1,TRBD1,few,ASSFLRGSGANVLT
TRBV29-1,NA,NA,SVGLGSSYNEQF
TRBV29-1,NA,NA,SVSKGGYGYT
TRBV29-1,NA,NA,SVASAGAGETQY
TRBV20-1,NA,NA,SARRDHSYNEQF
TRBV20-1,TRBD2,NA,SAREGTSGRYEQF
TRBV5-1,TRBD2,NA,ASSPGLAGEDEQF
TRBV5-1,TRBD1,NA,ASSFDGTGSGKQY
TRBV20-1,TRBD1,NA,SASLNRGAYEQF
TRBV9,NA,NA,ASSSVQGQGEQY
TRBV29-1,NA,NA,SALRGMNTEAF
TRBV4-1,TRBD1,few,ASSLTGVRSRYEQY
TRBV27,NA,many,ASSLSAGSLPLYGYT
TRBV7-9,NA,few,ASSLVRAPYEQY